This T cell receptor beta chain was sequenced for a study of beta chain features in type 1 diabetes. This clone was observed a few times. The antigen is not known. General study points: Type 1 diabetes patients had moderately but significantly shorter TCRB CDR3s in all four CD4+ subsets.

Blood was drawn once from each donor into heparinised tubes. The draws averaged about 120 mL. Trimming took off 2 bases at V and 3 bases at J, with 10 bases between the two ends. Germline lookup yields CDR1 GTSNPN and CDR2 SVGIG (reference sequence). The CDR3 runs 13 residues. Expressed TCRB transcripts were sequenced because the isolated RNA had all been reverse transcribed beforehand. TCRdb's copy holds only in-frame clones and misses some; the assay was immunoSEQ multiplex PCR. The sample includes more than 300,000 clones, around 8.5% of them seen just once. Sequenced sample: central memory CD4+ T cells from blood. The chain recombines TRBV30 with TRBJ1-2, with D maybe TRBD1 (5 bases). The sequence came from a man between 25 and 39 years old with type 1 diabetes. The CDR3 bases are TGTGCCTGGAGTCTCGGGGCAGACTATGGCTACACCTTC. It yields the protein CAWSLGADYGYTF.